This note documents a single TCR beta chain sequence. The CDR3 is made up of 12 amino acids. Trimming took 7 bases from V and 4 from J, leaving 8 bases between them. A quantity of about 0.5 to 1 ug RNA underwent reverse transcription using random hexamers. A multiplex approach, immunoSEQ multiplex PCR, amplified TCR beta CDR3 across 54 Vbeta and 13 Jbeta. TCRdb independently ran MiXCR on the immunoSEQ multiplex PCR reads; one entry per CDR3 protein. Seen here are 160,000 or so distinct CDR3 sequences, 95% observed once, and the top ten hold 0.16%. This sample is drawn from a study of CD8 T cells in Susac syndrome.

The sample was CD4+ T cells from PBMCs. This receptor was identified in a human donor with Susac syndrome. The rearrangement uses TRBV12-3 or TRBV12-4 and TRBJ1-5; the D gene is possibly TRBD1 (5 bases). CDR3 DNA sequence: TGTGCCAGCATGGGGGGGAATCAGCCCCAGCATTTT. The encoded protein is CASMGGNQPQHF.